What follows are 26 T cell receptor beta chains derived from one specimen sequenced in a study of T-cell memory formation after mild COVID-19. TCRdb passed the 5' RACE reads through MiXCR, listing each CDR3 protein once. Among about 200,000 distinct CDR3 sequences listed, 16% were seen once. Sequencing input: PBMCs or a T cell subset sorted from them (not recorded which). The receptors come from an adult woman who had mild COVID-19 (a few samples of this study predate the infection). Cell type and time point are not known.

This clonotype has just a few counts. This chain connects TRBV7-2 to TRBJ2-3; D perhaps matches TRBD1 (6 bases). With 1 base removed from V and 3 bases from J, the gap between germline ends came to 14 bases. The germline gives CDR1 SGHTA, CDR2 FQGNSA. The CDR3 spans 16 residues. The CDR3 DNA sequence: TGTGCCAGCAGCTTAGAATTCACAGGGACAACAGATACGCAGTATTTT. It yields the protein CASSLEFTGTTDTQYF.

The V gene is TRBV7-9, the J gene TRBJ2-1; maybe TRBD2 (6 bases). Germline CDR1 SEHNR, CDR2 FQNEAQ (reference sequence). Trimming pared 5 bases from V and 8 bases from J, leaving 19 bases between. The length of the CDR3 is 15 residues. CDR3 in amino acids: CASSPGGVLWYEQFF. CDR3 bases: TGTGCCAGCAGCCCCGGAGGGGTGCTTTGGTATGAGCAGTTCTTC.

Many counts were recorded for this clonotype. The chain has TRBV27 and TRBJ2-3, with 8 positions matching TRBD1. Trimming cost V 11 bases and J 1 base; bases outside gene matches: 14. There are 16 residues in the CDR3. CDR1 is MNHEY and CDR2 is SMNVEV in the germline V gene (reference sequence). CDR3 sequence reads: CACWDTPGQGTDTQYF. CDR3 in DNA: TGTGCCTGCTGGGACACACCGGGACAGGGCACAGATACGCAGTATTTT.

The chain has TRBV25-1 and TRBJ2-5; tentative D call: TRBD2 (5 bases). The CDR3 has 16 residues. Germline V gene data show CDR1 as MGHDK and CDR2 as SYGVNS. Trimming removed 2 bases at V and 4 bases at J, with 17 bases between. The CDR3 coding sequence is TGTGCCAGCAGTGAAGTTGCCCCCCGGGAACGAGAGACCCAGTACTTC. Residues: CASSEVAPRERETQYF.

This clonotype has a handful of counts. The CDR3 region is CASSQDGGPYNEQFF. Here the CDR3 DNA reads TGCGCCAGCAGCCAAGACGGGGGGCCCTACAATGAGCAGTTCTTC. The rearrangement links TRBV4-3 to TRBJ2-1; TRBD2 is a possible D gene (7 bases). This CDR3 region has 15 residues. Germline V gene lookup returns CDR1 LGHNA and CDR2 YSLEER. The ends were cut back, 0 bases at V and 2 bases at J, with 8 bases in the middle.

The genes are TRBV7-2 and TRBJ2-3, with 8 bases matching TRBD2. V lost 3 bases and J lost 7; bases outside the gene matches: 6. Germline V CDR1 and CDR2: SGHTA, FQGNSA. CDR3 length: 14 residues. The CDR3 loop is CASSFRTGGNTQYF. The CDR3 DNA reads TGTGCCAGCAGCTTTCGGACGGGAGGGAATACGCAGTATTTT.

This clonotype has a handful of counts. The rearrangement joins TRBV7-9 to TRBJ1-2; no definite D call. The V end was cut by 7 bases, the J end by 10 bases, with 19 bases between. From germline, CDR1 is SEHNR and CDR2 FQNEAQ (reference sequence). CDR3 length: 13 residues. The CDR3 sequence is CASIITVSGPYTF. The DNA for the CDR3 is TGTGCCAGCATCATTACAGTTTCGGGTCCCTACACCTTC.

This clonotype was recorded a few times. V usage is TRBV7-9 and J usage is TRBJ2-3, with D uncertain. The CDR3 sequence is 18 residues long. Trimming removed 1 base from V and 0 bases from J, with 17 bases in between. Germline values: CDR1 SEHNR, CDR2 FQNEAQ (reference sequence). The CDR3 loop reads CASSLGSRIPTSTDTQYF. The CDR3 DNA reads TGTGCCAGCAGCTTAGGGAGCAGGATCCCAACTAGCACAGATACGCAGTATTTT.

The chain joins TRBV10-3 to TRBJ2-1; 12 nucleotides line up with TRBD1. Germline V CDR1 and CDR2: ENHRY, SYGVKD. J gave up 1 base and V 0 bases, and 7 bases lay outside the gene matches. The CDR3 totals 19 residues. The DNA for the CDR3 is TGTGCCATCAGTGAGTCCCTCGGGACAGGGGGCGCGTCCTACAATGAGCAGTTCTTC. It yields the protein CAISESLGTGGASYNEQFF.

The chain employs TRBV6-6 and TRBJ1-5; D ambiguous. The CDR3 length is 16 residues. CDR1 MNHNY and CDR2 SVGAGI come from the germline V gene (reference sequence). V lost 2 bases and J 2 bases, leaving 13 bases between the germline ends. The CDR3 protein is CASSYGSGKGNQPQHF. CDR3 DNA: TGTGCCAGCAGTTACGGTTCGGGGAAGGGCAATCAGCCCCAGCATTTT.

In its sample, this clonotype was seen once. The chain recombines TRBV4-3 with TRBJ2-5, with D uncertain. Trimming stripped 4 bases from V and 8 bases from J, with 14 bases between. The CDR3 is 13 amino acids. Germline V gives CDR1 LGHNA, CDR2 YSLEER. CDR3 coding DNA: TGCGCCAGCAGCCCTGACCCGACTGCTACCCAGTACTTC. Encoded protein: CASSPDPTATQYF.

The genes are TRBV18 and TRBJ2-1; 13 nucleotides line up with TRBD2. J was trimmed by 6 bases and V by 3 bases; bases with no gene match: 14. The CDR3 totals 19 residues. Per germline, CDR1 KGHSH and CDR2 LQKENI. DNA of the CDR3: TGTGCCAGCTCACCGCGACCACTAGCGGGAGGGCGGGTGTTCAATGAGCAGTTCTTC. Its translation is CASSPRPLAGGRVFNEQFF.

There are many counts of this clonotype. This chain joins TRBV14 and TRBJ2-4; D tentatively reads TRBD1 or TRBD2 (5 bases each). Germline loops: CDR1 SGHDN, CDR2 FVKESK. V was trimmed by 2 bases and J by 3 bases, leaving 17 bases between them. This CDR3 has 17 amino acids. CDR3 protein: CASSQHRGSRGKNIQYF. CDR3 bases: TGTGCCAGCAGCCAACACCGGGGCTCGCGTGGCAAAAACATTCAGTACTTC.

The CDR3 spells CAWSEGQAPEAFF. DNA of the CDR3: TGTGCCTGGAGTGAAGGACAAGCCCCTGAAGCTTTCTTT. The V and J genes are TRBV30 and TRBJ1-1, with D possibly matching TRBD1 (5 bases). V lost 1 base and J lost 6, with 12 bases in between. There are 13 residues in the CDR3. From germline, CDR1 is GTSNPN and CDR2 SVGIG (reference sequence).

This clonotype has more than one count but fewer than ten. The chain joins TRBV12-3 or TRBV12-4 to TRBJ1-1, with D perhaps matching TRBD1 (5 bases). Trimming pared 8 bases from V and 3 bases from J, leaving 19 bases between. The CDR3 loop spans 15 amino acids. CDR3: CASGTSGGWDTEAFF. The CDR3 DNA is TGTGCCAGCGGAACGAGCGGGGGGTGGGACACTGAAGCTTTCTTT.

The V gene is TRBV12-3 or TRBV12-4, the J gene TRBJ2-2; 7 bases align to TRBD2. The CDR3 extends over 15 amino acids. Trimming cost V 0 bases and J 5 bases; bases outside gene matches: 3. This chain's CDR3 is CASSLAFSGTGELFF. For the CDR3, the DNA is TGTGCCAGCAGTTTAGCTTTTAGCGGGACCGGGGAGCTGTTTTTT.

In its sample, this clonotype was seen a few times. The chain has TRBV7-2 and TRBJ2-1; 11 nucleotides line up with TRBD2. Germline-derived CDR1 and CDR2 are SGHTA and FQGNSA. The CDR3 consists of 16 residues. Germline trimming cut 0 bases from V and 9 bases from J; bases unmatched to any gene: 7. CDR3 protein: CASSLARLAGPPEQFF. The CDR3 DNA follows: TGTGCCAGCAGCTTAGCGCGACTAGCGGGACCCCCTGAGCAGTTCTTC.

This chain uses TRBV12-3 or TRBV12-4 with TRBJ2-3, with 11 bases lining up with TRBD1. This CDR3 spans 17 amino acids. J lost 3 bases, V lost 6 bases, and 11 bases had no gene match. CDR3 sequence: CASSYGQGAHVTDTQYF. DNA for the CDR3: TGTGCCAGCAGCTACGGACAGGGGGCCCATGTTACAGATACGCAGTATTTT.

The chain combines TRBV30 with TRBJ1-5; TRBD1 agrees at 8 bases. The junction had 6 bases not matched to a gene; V was cut back by 4 bases and J by 7 bases. Germline CDR1 and CDR2: GTSNPN and SVGIG (reference sequence). CDR3 length: 13 residues. DNA for the CDR3: TGTGCCTGGACCCAGGGGGCGCGGCAGCCCCAGCATTTT. It is translated as CAWTQGARQPQHF.

This clonotype was seen more than once but under ten times. The chain employs TRBV14 and TRBJ2-3, with no clear D. CDR3 size: 11 residues. V lost 4 bases and J 6 bases, leaving 5 bases between the germline ends. Germline loops: CDR1 SGHDN, CDR2 FVKESK. For the CDR3, the DNA is TGTGCCAGCAGCCTAATCGATACGCAGTATTTT. Translation gives CASSLIDTQYF.

The chain links TRBV15 to TRBJ2-3, with TRBD1 matching over 7 bases. V lost 4 bases, J lost 0 bases, and 7 bases stayed unmatched. Germline CDR1 is LNHNV and CDR2 is YYDKDF (reference sequence). The CDR3 extends over 16 amino acids. Written as DNA, the CDR3 is TGTGCCACCAGCAAGGGGGCCGCTCTGAGCACAGATACGCAGTATTTT. This codes for CATSKGAALSTDTQYF.

The chain joins TRBV12-3 or TRBV12-4 to TRBJ2-5, with 10 bases lining up with TRBD2. The V gene end was trimmed by 6 bases and the J gene end by 4 bases; junction bases not matched to a gene: 5. The length of the CDR3 is 14 residues. Written as DNA, the CDR3 is TGTGCCAGCAGCCCAGCGGGAGGGGCAGAGACCCAGTACTTC. Its protein product is CASSPAGGAETQYF.

This rearrangement joins TRBV7-2 to TRBJ1-5; 8 positions match TRBD1. V lost 7 bases and J lost 6; bases outside the gene matches: 5. CDR3 length: 13 residues. The germline V gene encodes CDR1 SGHTA and CDR2 FQGNSA. The CDR3: CASNTGGGQPQHF. In nucleotides, the CDR3 is TGTGCCAGCAACACAGGGGGAGGTCAGCCCCAGCATTTT. Supplemented by reference TRBV7-2 and TRBJ1-5, the full variable domain reads GAGVSQSPSNKVTEKGKDVELRCDPISGHTALYWYRQSLGQGLEFLIYFQGNSAPDKSGLPSDRFSAERTGGSVSTLTIQRTQQEDSAVYLCASNTGGGQPQHFGDGTRLSIL.

The chain is built from TRBV7-9 and TRBJ2-2; TRBD2 matches 7 bases. Germline trimming cut 5 bases from V and 4 bases from J; bases unmatched to any gene: 7. CDR3 length: 15 amino acids. Per germline, CDR1 SEHNR and CDR2 FQNEAQ (reference sequence). The CDR3, as DNA: TGTGCCAGCAGCCCCCCTAGCGGAATCACCGGGGAGCTGTTTTTT. Its protein product is CASSPPSGITGELFF.

V usage is TRBV5-1 and J usage is TRBJ2-7; weak D call: TRBD1 (6 bases). The germline V gene has CDR1 SGHRS and CDR2 YFSETQ. V gave up 2 bases and J gave up 7 bases, with 13 bases separating them. The CDR3 extends over 13 amino acids. The CDR3 sequence is CASSFETGKEQYF. DNA for the CDR3: TGCGCCAGCAGCTTTGAAACAGGGAAAGAGCAGTACTTC.

V is TRBV4-3 and J is TRBJ2-1; tentatively, D is TRBD2 (5 bases). The germline V gene encodes CDR1 LGHNA and CDR2 YSLEER. The CDR3 contains 14 residues. V was pared by 2 bases and J by 6 bases, with 11 bases between. The CDR3 reads CASSQLTSTNEQFF. The CDR3 nucleotides are TGCGCCAGCAGCCAACTCACTAGTACCAATGAGCAGTTCTTC.